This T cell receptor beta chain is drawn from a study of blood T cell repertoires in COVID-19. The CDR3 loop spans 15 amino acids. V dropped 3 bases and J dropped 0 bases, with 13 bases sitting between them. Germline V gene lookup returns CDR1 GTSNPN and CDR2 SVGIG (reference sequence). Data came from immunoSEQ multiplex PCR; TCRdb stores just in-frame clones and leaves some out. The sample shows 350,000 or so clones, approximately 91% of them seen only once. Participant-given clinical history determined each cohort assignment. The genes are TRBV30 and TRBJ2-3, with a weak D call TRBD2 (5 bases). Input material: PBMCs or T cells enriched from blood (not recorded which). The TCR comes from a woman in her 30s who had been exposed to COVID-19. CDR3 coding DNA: TGTGCCTGGAGCCCACTAGGCTCTAGCACAGATACGCAGTATTTT. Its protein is CAWSPLGSSTDTQYF.